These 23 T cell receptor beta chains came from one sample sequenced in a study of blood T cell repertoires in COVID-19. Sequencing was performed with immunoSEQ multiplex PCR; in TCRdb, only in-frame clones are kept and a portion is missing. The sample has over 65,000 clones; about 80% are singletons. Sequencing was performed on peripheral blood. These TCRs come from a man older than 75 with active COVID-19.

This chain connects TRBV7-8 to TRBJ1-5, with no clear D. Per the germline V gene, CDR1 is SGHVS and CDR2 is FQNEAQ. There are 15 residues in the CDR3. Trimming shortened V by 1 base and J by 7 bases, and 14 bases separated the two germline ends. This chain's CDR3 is CASSLVQAGGQPQHF. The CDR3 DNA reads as TGTGCCAGCAGCTTAGTCCAGGCAGGTGGGCAGCCCCAGCATTTT.

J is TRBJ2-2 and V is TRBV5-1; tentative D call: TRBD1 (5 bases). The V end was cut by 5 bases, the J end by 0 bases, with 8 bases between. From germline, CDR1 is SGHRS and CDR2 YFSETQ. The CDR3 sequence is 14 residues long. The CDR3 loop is CASSQGSNTGELFF. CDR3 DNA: TGCGCCAGCAGTCAGGGTTCGAACACCGGGGAGCTGTTTTTT.

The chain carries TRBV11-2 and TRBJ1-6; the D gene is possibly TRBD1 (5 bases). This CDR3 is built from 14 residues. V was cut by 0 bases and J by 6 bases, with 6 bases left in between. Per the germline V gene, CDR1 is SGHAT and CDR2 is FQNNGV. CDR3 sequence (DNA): TGTGCCAGCAGCTTAGAAAGGGGTAATTCACCCCTCCACTTT. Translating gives CASSLERGNSPLHF.

The CDR3 sequence is CASSFEDKNSPLHF. As DNA, the CDR3 is TGTGCCAGCAGCTTCGAGGACAAAAATTCACCCCTCCACTTT. The chain links TRBV7-3 to TRBJ1-6; perhaps TRBD1 as D (5 bases). The CDR3 extends over 14 amino acids. Trimming cost V 3 bases and J 7 bases, with 10 bases left between them. Germline assignment: CDR1 SGHTA and CDR2 FQGTGA.

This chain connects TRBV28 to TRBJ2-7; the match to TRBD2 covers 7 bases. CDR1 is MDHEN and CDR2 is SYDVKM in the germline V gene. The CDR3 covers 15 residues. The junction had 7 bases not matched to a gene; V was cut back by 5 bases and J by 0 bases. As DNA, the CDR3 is TGTGCCAGCAGTCTCTCCCCTAGCGGCTCCTACGAGCAGTACTTC. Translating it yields CASSLSPSGSYEQYF.

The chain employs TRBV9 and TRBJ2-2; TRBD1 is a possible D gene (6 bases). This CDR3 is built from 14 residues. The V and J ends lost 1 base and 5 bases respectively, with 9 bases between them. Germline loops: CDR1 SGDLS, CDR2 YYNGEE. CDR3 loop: CASSVTQGTGELFF. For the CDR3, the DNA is TGTGCCAGCAGCGTAACTCAGGGGACCGGGGAGCTGTTTTTT.

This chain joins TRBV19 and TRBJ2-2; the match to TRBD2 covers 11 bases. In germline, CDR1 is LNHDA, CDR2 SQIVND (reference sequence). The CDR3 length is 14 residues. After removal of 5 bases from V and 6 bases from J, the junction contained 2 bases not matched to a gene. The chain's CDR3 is CASSLLAGAGELFF. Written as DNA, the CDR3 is TGTGCCAGTAGTTTACTAGCGGGAGCCGGGGAGCTGTTTTTT. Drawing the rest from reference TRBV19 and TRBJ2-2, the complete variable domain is DGGITQSPKYLFRKEGQNVTLSCEQNLNHDAMYWYRQDPGQGLRLIYYSQIVNDFQKGDIAEGYSVSREKKESFPLTVTSAQKNPTAFYLCASSLLAGAGELFFGEGSRLTVL.

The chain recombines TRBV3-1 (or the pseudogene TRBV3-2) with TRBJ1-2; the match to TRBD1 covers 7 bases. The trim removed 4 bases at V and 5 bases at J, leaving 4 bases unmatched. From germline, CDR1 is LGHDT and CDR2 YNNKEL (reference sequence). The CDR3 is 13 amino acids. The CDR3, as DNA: TGTGCCAGCAGCCCGGACAGGACTTATGGCTACACCTTC. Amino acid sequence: CASSPDRTYGYTF.

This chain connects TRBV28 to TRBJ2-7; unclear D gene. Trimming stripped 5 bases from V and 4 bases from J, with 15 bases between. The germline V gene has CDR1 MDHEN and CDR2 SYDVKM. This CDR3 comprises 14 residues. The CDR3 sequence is CASSPPGLAYEQYF. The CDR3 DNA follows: TGTGCCAGCAGTCCCCCCGGGTTGGCGTACGAGCAGTACTTC.

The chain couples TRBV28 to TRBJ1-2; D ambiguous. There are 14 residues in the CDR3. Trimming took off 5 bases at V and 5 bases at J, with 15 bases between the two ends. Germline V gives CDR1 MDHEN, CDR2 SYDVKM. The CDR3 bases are TGTGCCAGCAGTCCGTTGGGCCATCCGTATGGCTACACCTTC. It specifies CASSPLGHPYGYTF.

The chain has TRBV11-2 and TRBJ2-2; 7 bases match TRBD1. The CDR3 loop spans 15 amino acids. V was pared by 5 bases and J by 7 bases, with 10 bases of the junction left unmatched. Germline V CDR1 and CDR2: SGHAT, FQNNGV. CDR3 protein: CASSVRDSSSGELFF. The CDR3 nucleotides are TGTGCCAGCAGCGTCCGGGACAGCTCAAGCGGGGAGCTGTTTTTT.

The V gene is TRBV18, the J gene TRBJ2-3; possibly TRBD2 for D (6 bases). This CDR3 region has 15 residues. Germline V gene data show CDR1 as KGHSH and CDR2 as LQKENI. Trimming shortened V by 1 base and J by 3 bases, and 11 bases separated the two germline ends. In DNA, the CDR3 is TGTGCCAGCTCACCACTTGGGGGGAGGACAGATACGCAGTATTTT. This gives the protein CASSPLGGRTDTQYF.

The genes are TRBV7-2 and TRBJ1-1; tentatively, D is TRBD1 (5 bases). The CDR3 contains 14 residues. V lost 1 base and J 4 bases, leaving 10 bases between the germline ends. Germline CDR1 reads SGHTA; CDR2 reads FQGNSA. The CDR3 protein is CASSLGGVTTEAFF. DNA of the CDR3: TGTGCCAGCAGCTTAGGGGGGGTTACCACTGAAGCTTTCTTT.

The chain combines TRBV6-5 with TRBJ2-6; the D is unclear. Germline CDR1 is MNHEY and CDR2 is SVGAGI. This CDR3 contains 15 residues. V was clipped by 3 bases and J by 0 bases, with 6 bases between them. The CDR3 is CASSYLSSGANVLTF. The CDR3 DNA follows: TGTGCCAGCAGTTATCTTAGCTCTGGGGCCAACGTCCTGACTTTC.

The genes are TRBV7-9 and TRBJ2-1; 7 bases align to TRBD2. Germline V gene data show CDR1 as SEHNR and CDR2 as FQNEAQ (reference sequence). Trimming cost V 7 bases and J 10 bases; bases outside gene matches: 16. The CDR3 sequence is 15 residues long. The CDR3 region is CASTSDRASGEEQFF. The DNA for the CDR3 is TGTGCCAGCACCTCGGATAGGGCTAGCGGAGAGGAGCAGTTCTTC.

The CDR3, as DNA: TGCAGCCACGGGACAAATGAAGCTTTCTTT. This encodes CSHGTNEAFF. The chain combines TRBV29-1 with TRBJ1-1, with D perhaps matching TRBD1 (6 bases). Between the trimmed V and J ends, which lost 8 bases and 7 bases, there was a span of 11 bases. The CDR3 consists of 10 residues. Germline V gene lookup returns CDR1 SQVTM and CDR2 ANQGSEA.

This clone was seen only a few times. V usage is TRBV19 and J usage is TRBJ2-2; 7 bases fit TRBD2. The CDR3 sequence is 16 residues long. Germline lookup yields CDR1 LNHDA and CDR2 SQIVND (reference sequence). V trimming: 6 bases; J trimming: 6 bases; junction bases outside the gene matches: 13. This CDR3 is CASRSRLAQRAGELFF. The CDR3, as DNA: TGTGCCAGTAGAAGCAGACTAGCTCAGCGAGCCGGGGAGCTGTTTTTT.

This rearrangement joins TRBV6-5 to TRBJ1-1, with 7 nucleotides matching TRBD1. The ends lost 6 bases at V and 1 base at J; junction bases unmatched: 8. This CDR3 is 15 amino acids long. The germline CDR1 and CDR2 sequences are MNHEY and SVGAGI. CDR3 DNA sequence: TGTGCCAGCAGCTCCCGGGGACAGACGAACACTGAAGCTTTCTTT. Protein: CASSSRGQTNTEAFF.

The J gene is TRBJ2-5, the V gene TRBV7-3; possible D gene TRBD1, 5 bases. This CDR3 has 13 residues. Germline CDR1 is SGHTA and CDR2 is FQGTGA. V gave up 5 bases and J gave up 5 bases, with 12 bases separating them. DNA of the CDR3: TGTGCCAGCAGCAGACAGACTGGGGAGACCCAGTACTTC. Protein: CASSRQTGETQYF.

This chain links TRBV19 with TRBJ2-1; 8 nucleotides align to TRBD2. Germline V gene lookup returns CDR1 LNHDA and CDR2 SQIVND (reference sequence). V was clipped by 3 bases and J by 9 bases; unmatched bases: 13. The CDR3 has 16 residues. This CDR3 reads CASSIIERERSFEQFF. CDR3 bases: TGTGCCAGTAGTATCATCGAGCGGGAGCGATCGTTTGAGCAGTTCTTC.

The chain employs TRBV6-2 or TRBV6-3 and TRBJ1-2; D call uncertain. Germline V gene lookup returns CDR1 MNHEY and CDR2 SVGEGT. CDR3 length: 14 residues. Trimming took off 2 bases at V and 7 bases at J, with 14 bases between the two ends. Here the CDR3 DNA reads TGTGCCAGCAGTTACGGCCGGGAGTCGTCTGGCTACACCTTC. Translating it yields CASSYGRESSGYTF.

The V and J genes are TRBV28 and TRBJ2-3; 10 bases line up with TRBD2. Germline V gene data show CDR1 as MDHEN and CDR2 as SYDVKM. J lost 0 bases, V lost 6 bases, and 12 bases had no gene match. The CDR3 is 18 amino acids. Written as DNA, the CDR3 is TGTGCCAGCAGGCCCTTCCCCGGACTAGCGGCTAGCACAGATACGCAGTATTTT. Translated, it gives CASRPFPGLAASTDTQYF.

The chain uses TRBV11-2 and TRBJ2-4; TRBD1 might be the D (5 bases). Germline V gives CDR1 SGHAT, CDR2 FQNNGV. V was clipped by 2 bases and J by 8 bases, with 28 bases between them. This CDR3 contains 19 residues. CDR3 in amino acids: CASSLKPLTPRQGTDIQYF. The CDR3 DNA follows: TGTGCCAGCAGCTTAAAGCCCCTGACTCCCCGGCAGGGTACTGACATTCAGTACTTC.